This T cell receptor (beta chain) was found in a study of early T cells in non-severe SARS-CoV-2 infection. On the study more broadly: Chains were not paired, and sequencing was done on bulk RNA from unsorted whole blood.

Individual cDNA molecules received unique molecular identifiers. TCRdb itself ran the 5' RACE reads through MiXCR, one entry per CDR3 protein. The sample carries about 38,000 distinct CDR3 sequences, about 5% recorded once. This CDR3 spans 15 amino acids. The V and J ends lost 2 bases and 0 bases respectively, with 7 bases between them. Germline CDR1 reads MNHEY; CDR2 reads SMNVEV (reference sequence). With respect to this clonotype: Its specificity is unknown.

Study-wide points: The VDJdb matching leaned toward anti-spike CD8 responses and overlooked private and CD4 specificities.

V is TRBV27 and J is TRBJ2-2, with D possibly being TRBD1 (5 bases). Sequenced input: whole blood. This TCR was recovered from an adult who was a healthcare worker with PCR-confirmed SARS-CoV-2 infection or an uninfected control (not recorded which). The CDR3 sequence is CASSLAGPNTGELFF. In DNA form, the CDR3 reads TGTGCCAGCAGTTTAGCAGGGCCGAACACCGGGGAGCTGTTTTTT.